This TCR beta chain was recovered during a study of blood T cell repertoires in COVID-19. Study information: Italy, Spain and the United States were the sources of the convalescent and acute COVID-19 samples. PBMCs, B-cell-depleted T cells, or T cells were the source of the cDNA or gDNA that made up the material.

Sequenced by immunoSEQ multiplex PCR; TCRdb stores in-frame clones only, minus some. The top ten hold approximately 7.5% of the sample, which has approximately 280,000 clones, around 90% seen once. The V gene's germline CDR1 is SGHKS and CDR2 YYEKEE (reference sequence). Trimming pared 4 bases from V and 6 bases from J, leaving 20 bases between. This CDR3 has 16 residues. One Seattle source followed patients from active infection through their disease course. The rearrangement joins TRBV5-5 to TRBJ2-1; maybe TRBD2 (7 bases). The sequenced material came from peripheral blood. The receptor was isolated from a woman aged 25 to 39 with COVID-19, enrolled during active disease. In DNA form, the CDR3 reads TGTGCCAGCAGCAAGCATCGGGGGGCGTCGGGCAATGAGCAGTTCTTC. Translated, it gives CASSKHRGASGNEQFF. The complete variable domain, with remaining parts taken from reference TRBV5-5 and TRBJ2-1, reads DAGVTQSPTHLIKTRGQQVTLRCSPISGHKSVSWYQQVLGQGPQFIFQYYEKEERGRGNFPDRFSARQFPNYSSELNVNALLLGDSALYLCASSKHRGASGNEQFFGPGTRLTVL.